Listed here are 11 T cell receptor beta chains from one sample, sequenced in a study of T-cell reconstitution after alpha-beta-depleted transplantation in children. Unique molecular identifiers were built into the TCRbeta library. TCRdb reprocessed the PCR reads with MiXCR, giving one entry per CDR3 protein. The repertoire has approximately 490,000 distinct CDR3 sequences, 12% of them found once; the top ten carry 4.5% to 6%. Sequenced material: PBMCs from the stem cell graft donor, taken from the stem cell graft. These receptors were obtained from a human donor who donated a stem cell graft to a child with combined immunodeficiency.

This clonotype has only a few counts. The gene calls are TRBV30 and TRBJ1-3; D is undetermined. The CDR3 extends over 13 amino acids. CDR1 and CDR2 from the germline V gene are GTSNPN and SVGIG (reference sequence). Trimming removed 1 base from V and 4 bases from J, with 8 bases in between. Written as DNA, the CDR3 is TGTGCCTGGAGTGGAGGGTACGGAAACACCATATATTTT. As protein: CAWSGGYGNTIYF. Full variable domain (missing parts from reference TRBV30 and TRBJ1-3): SQTIHQWPATLVQPVGSPLSLECTVEGTSNPNLYWYRQAAGRGLQLLFYSVGIGQISSEVPQNLSASRPQDRQFILSSKKLLLSDSGFYLCAWSGGYGNTIYFGEGSWLTVV.

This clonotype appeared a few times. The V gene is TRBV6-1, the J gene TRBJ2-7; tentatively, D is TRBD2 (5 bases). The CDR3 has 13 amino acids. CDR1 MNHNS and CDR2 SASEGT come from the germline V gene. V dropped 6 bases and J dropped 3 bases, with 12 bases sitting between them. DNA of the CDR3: TGTGCCAGCAGACTCCGGGAAGACTACGAGCAGTACTTC. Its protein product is CASRLREDYEQYF.

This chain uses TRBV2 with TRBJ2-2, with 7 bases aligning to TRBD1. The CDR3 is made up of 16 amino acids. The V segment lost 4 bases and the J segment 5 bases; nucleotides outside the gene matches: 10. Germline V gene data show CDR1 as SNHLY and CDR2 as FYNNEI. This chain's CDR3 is CASSGGTDLGTGELFF. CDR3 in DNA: TGTGCCAGCAGTGGGGGGACAGATCTGGGAACCGGGGAGCTGTTTTTT.

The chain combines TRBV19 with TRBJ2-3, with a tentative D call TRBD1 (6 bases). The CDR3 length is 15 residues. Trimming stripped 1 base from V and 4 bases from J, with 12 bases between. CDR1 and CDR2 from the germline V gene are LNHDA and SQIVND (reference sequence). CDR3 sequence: CASSIAGRGPDTQYF. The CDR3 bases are TGTGCCAGTAGTATAGCGGGCAGGGGCCCAGATACGCAGTATTTT.

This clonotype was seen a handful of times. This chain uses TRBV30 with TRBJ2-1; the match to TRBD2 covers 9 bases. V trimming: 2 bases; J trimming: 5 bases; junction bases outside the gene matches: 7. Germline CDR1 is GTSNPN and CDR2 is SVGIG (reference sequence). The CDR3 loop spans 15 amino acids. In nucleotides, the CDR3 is TGTGCCTGGAGTTATAGCGGGAGCATCGACAATGAGCAGTTCTTC. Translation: CAWSYSGSIDNEQFF.

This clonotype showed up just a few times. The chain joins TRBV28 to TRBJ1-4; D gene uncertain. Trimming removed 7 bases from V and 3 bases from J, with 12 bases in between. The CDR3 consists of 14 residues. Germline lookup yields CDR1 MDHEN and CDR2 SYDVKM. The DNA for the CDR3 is TGTGCCAGCAAGCGTGGTCAGTCTAATGAAAAACTGTTTTTT. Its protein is CASKRGQSNEKLFF.

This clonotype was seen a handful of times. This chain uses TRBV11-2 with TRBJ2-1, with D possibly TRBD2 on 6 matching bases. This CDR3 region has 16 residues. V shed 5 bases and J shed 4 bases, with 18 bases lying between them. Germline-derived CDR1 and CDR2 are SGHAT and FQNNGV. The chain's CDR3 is CASSLLRGPLYNEQFF. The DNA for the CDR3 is TGTGCCAGCAGCCTCCTGCGGGGACCCCTTTACAATGAGCAGTTCTTC.

As DNA, the CDR3 is TGTGCCAGCAGGCAGGGTCAAGAGACCCAGTACTTC. Translated, it gives CASRQGQETQYF. The rearrangement joins TRBV4-2 to TRBJ2-5; D may be TRBD1 (5 bases). There are 12 residues in the CDR3. V lost 6 bases, J lost 2 bases, and 7 bases lay in between. Per germline, CDR1 LGHNA and CDR2 YNFKEQ.

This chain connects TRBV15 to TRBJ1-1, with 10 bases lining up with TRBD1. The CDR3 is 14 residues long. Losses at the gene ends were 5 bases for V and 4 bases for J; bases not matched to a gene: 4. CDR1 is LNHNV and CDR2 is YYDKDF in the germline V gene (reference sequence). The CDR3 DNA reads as TGTGCCACCAGCCGGGGACAGGGGATCACTGAAGCTTTCTTT. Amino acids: CATSRGQGITEAFF. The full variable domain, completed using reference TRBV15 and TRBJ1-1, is DAMVIQNPRYQVTQFGKPVTLSCSQTLNHNVMYWYQQKSSQAPKLLFHYYDKDFNNEADTPDNFQSRRPNTSFCFLDIRSPGLGDTAMYLCATSRGQGITEAFFGQGTRLTVV.

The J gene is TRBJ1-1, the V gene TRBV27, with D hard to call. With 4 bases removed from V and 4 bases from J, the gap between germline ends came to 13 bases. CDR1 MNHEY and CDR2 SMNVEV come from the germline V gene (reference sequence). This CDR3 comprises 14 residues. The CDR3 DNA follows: TGTGCCAGCAGTTCCTGGGCCAACGGCACTGAAGCTTTCTTT. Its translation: CASSSWANGTEAFF.

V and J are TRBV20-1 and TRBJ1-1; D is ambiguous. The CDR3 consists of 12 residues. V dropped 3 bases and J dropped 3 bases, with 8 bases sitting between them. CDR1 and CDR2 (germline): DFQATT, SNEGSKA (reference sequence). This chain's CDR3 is CSASDLYTEAFF. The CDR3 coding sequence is TGCAGTGCTAGCGACTTGTACACTGAAGCTTTCTTT.